This passage covers 20 T cell receptor beta chains from one sample sequenced in a study of blood T cell repertoires in COVID-19. The method was immunoSEQ multiplex PCR; TCRdb's version includes in-frame clones alone and lacks a portion of them. In the table there are around 280,000 clones, around 88% of which are singletons. Sequencing used PBMCs or T cells enriched from blood (not recorded which). The receptors shown here come from a woman aged 40 to 49 who had recovered from COVID-19.

This clone came up once. The genes are TRBV10-3 and TRBJ2-7; D is perhaps TRBD2 (6 bases). V was shortened by 11 bases and J by 2 bases, with 16 bases between the two germline ends. The germline gives CDR1 ENHRY, CDR2 SYGVKD. CDR3 length equals 13 residues. In nucleotides, the CDR3 is TGTGCCGCTGGGGGGACGGACACCTACGAGCAGTACTTC. Amino acid sequence: CAAGGTDTYEQYF.

The V call is TRBV5-4, the J call TRBJ2-2, with 8 bases that match TRBD1. V shed 0 bases, J shed 8 bases, and the junction held 9 bases outside the gene matches. Germline V lookup: CDR1 SGHNT, CDR2 YYREEE (reference sequence). The length of the CDR3 is 16 residues. The DNA of the CDR3 is TGTGCCAGCAGCTTGGGGGGACAGGTCCATACGGGGGAGCTGTTTTTT. Its protein is CASSLGGQVHTGELFF.

The chain couples TRBV5-4 to TRBJ2-2, with 9 bases aligning to TRBD2. The V gene end was trimmed by 4 bases and the J gene end by 4 bases; junction bases not matched to a gene: 11. CDR3 length equals 17 residues. Germline V CDR1 and CDR2: SGHNT, YYREEE (reference sequence). Here the CDR3 DNA reads TGTGCCAGCAGCCGGGGATTGGAGACTAGCGGCACCGGGGAGCTGTTTTTT. Amino acids: CASSRGLETSGTGELFF.

The chain links TRBV6-1 to TRBJ2-1; 12 bases are a match to TRBD2. Germline CDR1 reads MNHNS; CDR2 reads SASEGT. This CDR3 region has 17 residues. Trimming at V came to 1 base and at J to 8 bases, leaving 9 bases not matched to a gene. For the CDR3, the DNA is TGTGCCAGCAGTGAAGGAGCTAGCGGGAGGGCCCTCTATGAGCAGTTCTTC. This encodes CASSEGASGRALYEQFF.

The CDR3 region has the DNA TGTGCCAGTAGAGCACCGGGGACAGGGGGCAAGGAGCAGTACTTC. Its translation: CASRAPGTGGKEQYF. The chain has TRBV19 and TRBJ2-7; 12 bases align to TRBD1. With V trimmed by 6 bases and J by 7 bases, 10 bases remained unmatched. Germline V CDR1 and CDR2: LNHDA, SQIVND (reference sequence). The CDR3 runs to 15 residues.

This clone was found a few times. The rearrangement uses TRBV19 and TRBJ2-2; TRBD1 agrees at 9 bases. The CDR3 length is 16 residues. V lost 7 bases and J lost 3; bases outside the gene matches: 9. Germline-derived CDR1 and CDR2 are LNHDA and SQIVND (reference sequence). The CDR3 region is CASIRSDRGDTGELFF. CDR3 in DNA: TGTGCCAGTATCCGCTCGGACAGGGGTGACACCGGGGAGCTGTTTTTT.

The chain uses TRBV12-5 and TRBJ2-3; D perhaps matches TRBD2 (6 bases). This CDR3 region has 14 residues. Germline values: CDR1 LGHNT, CDR2 FRNRAP. V gave up 5 bases and J gave up 4 bases, with 13 bases separating them. CDR3 in DNA: TGTGCTAGTGGTCCCGGGACTCCCGCAGATACGCAGTATTTT. Translated, it gives CASGPGTPADTQYF.

V gene TRBV7-2 combines with J gene TRBJ2-1, with D maybe TRBD2 (5 bases). Germline values: CDR1 SGHTA, CDR2 FQGNSA. Trimming took off 3 bases at V and 7 bases at J, with 19 bases between the two ends. This CDR3 has 16 residues. The CDR3 region is CASSFGPAPSGNEQFF. The CDR3 coding sequence is TGTGCCAGCAGCTTTGGTCCAGCACCGTCGGGGAATGAGCAGTTCTTC.

V gene TRBV27 combines with J gene TRBJ2-1, with a tentative D call TRBD1 (6 bases). The germline V gene encodes CDR1 MNHEY and CDR2 SMNVEV (reference sequence). Trimming left V 5 bases short and J 4 bases short, with 12 bases between. The CDR3 runs 14 residues. CDR3 bases: TGTGCCAGCAGTCAGGGGCTTCTTTACAATGAGCAGTTCTTC. It specifies CASSQGLLYNEQFF.

This clone has a single count. The chain recombines TRBV14 with TRBJ2-5; 9 bases match TRBD2. This CDR3 region has 16 residues. The V segment lost 2 bases and the J segment 2 bases; nucleotides outside the gene matches: 6. Germline V gene lookup returns CDR1 SGHDN and CDR2 FVKESK. The CDR3 DNA sequence: TGTGCCAGCAGCCAATGGACAGCGGGAGGTCAAGAGACCCAGTACTTC. The encoded protein is CASSQWTAGGQETQYF.

The chain joins TRBV27 to TRBJ1-5; 9 bases match TRBD1. Germline lookup yields CDR1 MNHEY and CDR2 SMNVEV (reference sequence). Trimming removed 6 bases from V and 4 bases from J; junction bases left unmatched: 10. CDR3 length equals 16 residues. The CDR3 region is CASSQSGTGRNQPQHF. CDR3 nucleotides: TGTGCCAGCAGCCAGAGCGGGACAGGGAGAAATCAGCCCCAGCATTTT.

CDR3 nucleotide sequence: TGTGCCACTCGATCTAGCGGGAGTCAGGGGACCCAGTACTTC. Protein: CATRSSGSQGTQYF. The chain has TRBV28 and TRBJ2-5, with TRBD2 identical over 10 bases. CDR3 length: 14 residues. With V trimmed by 10 bases and J by 7 bases, 12 bases remained unmatched. Germline assignment: CDR1 MDHEN and CDR2 SYDVKM.

The rearrangement links TRBV2 to TRBJ2-2; D perhaps matches TRBD2 (6 bases). This CDR3 spans 19 amino acids. Per germline, CDR1 SNHLY and CDR2 FYNNEI. Trimming stripped 3 bases from V and 0 bases from J, with 20 bases between. The CDR3, as DNA: TGTGCCAGCAGTGAGGGCCCCCTAGCGAGGCGTGCGAACACCGGGGAGCTGTTTTTT. Its translation is CASSEGPLARRANTGELFF.

This clone appeared a few times. J is TRBJ1-6 and V is TRBV7-9; D is possibly TRBD1 (6 bases). CDR3 length equals 17 residues. CDR1 and CDR2 from the germline V gene are SEHNR and FQNEAQ (reference sequence). Trimming left V 4 bases short and J 2 bases short, with 15 bases between. The CDR3: CASSSPTGLTYNSPLHF. The DNA of the CDR3 is TGTGCCAGCAGCTCCCCGACAGGCTTAACCTATAATTCACCCCTCCACTTT.

The V gene is TRBV2, the J gene TRBJ2-7; perhaps TRBD2 as D (6 bases). Germline-derived CDR1 and CDR2 are SNHLY and FYNNEI. Trimming removed 2 bases from V and 0 bases from J, with 17 bases in between. The CDR3 extends over 17 amino acids. The CDR3: CASSERRGGISSYEQYF. The CDR3 region has the DNA TGTGCCAGCAGTGAACGGCGTGGGGGGATAAGCTCCTACGAGCAGTACTTC.

The chain is built from TRBV4-3 and TRBJ2-1; 9 bases are a match to TRBD1. There are 13 residues in the CDR3. With 4 bases clipped from V and 10 bases from J, the junction kept 5 bases outside the gene matches. From germline, CDR1 is LGHNA and CDR2 YSLEER. CDR3 coding DNA: TGCGCCAGCAGCCTGGGACAGGGCGGCGAGCAGTTCTTC. This sequence encodes CASSLGQGGEQFF.

This clone has a single count. J is TRBJ2-1 and V is TRBV7-3; 7 nucleotides align to TRBD1. Germline V gene data show CDR1 as SGHTA and CDR2 as FQGTGA. Trimming removed 1 base from V and 7 bases from J; junction bases left unmatched: 10. The CDR3 totals 16 residues. DNA for the CDR3: TGTGCCAGCAGCTTAAGTAAGAAAGGGGGCAGGAATGAGCAGTTCTTC. Translated: CASSLSKKGGRNEQFF.

This rearrangement joins TRBV29-1 to TRBJ1-5; TRBD1 agrees at 9 bases. The V segment lost 6 bases and the J segment 1 base; nucleotides outside the gene matches: 10. This CDR3 comprises 16 residues. CDR1 is SQVTM and CDR2 is ANQGSEA in the germline V gene. As DNA, the CDR3 is TGCAGCGTCGAACTACGGACAGGGGACAGCAATCAGCCCCAGCATTTT. Protein: CSVELRTGDSNQPQHF.

J is TRBJ1-5 and V is TRBV28; a weak D match, TRBD1 (6 bases). With 6 bases removed from V and 4 bases from J, the gap between germline ends came to 13 bases. The CDR3 sequence is 14 residues long. Germline CDR1 and CDR2: MDHEN and SYDVKM. The CDR3 region has the DNA TGTGCCAGCAGCCCCGACAGGACTAATCAGCCCCAGCATTTT. Translated: CASSPDRTNQPQHF. The entire variable domain, with the rest obtained from reference TRBV28 and TRBJ1-5, is as follows: DVKVTQSSRYLVKRTGEKVFLECVQDMDHENMFWYRQDPGLGLRLIYFSYDVKMKEKGDIPEGYSVSREKKERFSLILESASTNQTSMYLCASSPDRTNQPQHFGDGTRLSIL.

The chain is built from TRBV2 and TRBJ1-1; 7 bases match TRBD1. Germline assignment: CDR1 SNHLY and CDR2 FYNNEI. V was clipped by 5 bases and J by 0 bases; unmatched bases: 9. The length of the CDR3 is 16 residues. CDR3 protein: CASSPRQGPMNTEAFF. CDR3 DNA: TGTGCCAGCAGTCCGCGACAGGGCCCGATGAACACTGAAGCTTTCTTT.